A selection of T cell receptor beta chains follows, all from one sample in a study of immune characterization of retroperitoneal liposarcoma. Each CDR3 protein gets one entry after TCRdb re-called the PCR reads with MiXCR. The data show around 10,000 distinct CDR3 sequences, with 28% seen just once and about 7.7% held by the top ten. The source material was tumor tissue. All receptors come from a male donor with retroperitoneal liposarcoma. Both conserved end residues are part of each CDR3.

j_gene	v_gene	CDR3aa
TRBJ2-1	TRBV6-1	CASLLAGENNEQFF
.	TRBV6-1	CASSSRTHYEQYF
TRBJ1-1	TRBV7-2	CASSPKRLFWAGDTEAFF
TRBJ1-5	TRBV12-5	CASGIPPGPEHF
TRBJ2-1	TRBV27	CASASGSSYNEQFF
TRBJ2-1	TRBV11-3	CASSPPSGRARNEQFF
TRBJ2-7	TRBV11-3	CASSPGAGEGTFSYEQYF
TRBJ2-2	TRBV12-3/TRBV12-4	CASSRFGGREGGELFF
TRBJ2-3	TRBV6-1	CASSSRLSTDTQYF
TRBJ2-7	TRBV4-1	CASSQGGGSSYEQYF
.	TRBV12-3/TRBV12-4	CASSSRGSYEQYF
.	TRBV6-6	CASSYSAGGLDEQYF
TRBJ2-7	TRBV11-2	CASSFLIRSSTPSSYEQYF
.	TRBV27	CASRRDSSYNEQYF
.	TRBV6-1	CASSERMLGQGVNNEQYF
TRBJ2-5	TRBV6-6	CASSYSRGGETQYF
.	TRBV6-1	CASSEGQGRLEETQFF